These 31 T cell receptor beta chains were all obtained from the same sample, sequenced in a study of blood T cells in healthy people across ages. The authors ran a second PCR of roughly 6 to 11 cycles using a sample-barcoded 5' primer and a J-beta primer mix. TCRdb independently ran MiXCR on the 5' RACE reads; one entry per CDR3 protein. The table has some 1.5 million distinct CDR3 sequences, roughly 27% seen once. What was sequenced was blood. These receptors all come from a woman in her 30s in good health.

Turning to this clonotype: One base away lies a much larger clone, so this may be a sequencing read error. The rearrangement uses TRBV20-1 and TRBJ2-1, with TRBD2 as a possible D gene (5 bases). The germline V and J ends were trimmed by 4 bases and 6 bases, with 19 bases remaining between them. This CDR3 contains 15 residues. Germline CDR1 reads DFQATT; CDR2 reads SNEGSKA (reference sequence). In nucleotides, the CDR3 is TGCAGTGCTACAGGAGCGGTAGTAATCTCCAATGAGCAGTTCTTC. Its translation: CSATGAVVISNEQFF.

This clonotype has a handful of counts. The V gene is TRBV5-1, the J gene TRBJ2-7; TRBD1 aligns across 12 bases. Trimming at V came to 4 bases and at J to 3 bases, leaving 5 bases not matched to a gene. CDR1 SGHRS and CDR2 YFSETQ come from the germline V gene. CDR3 size: 15 residues. The CDR3 region is CASSTGTGGFYEQYF. The CDR3 DNA reads TGCGCCAGCAGCACCGGGACAGGGGGCTTCTACGAGCAGTACTTC.

This clonotype was counted many times. J is TRBJ2-3 and V is TRBV9; 9 positions agree with TRBD2. The CDR3 is 14 residues long. With 5 bases clipped from V and 1 base from J, the junction kept 2 bases outside the gene matches. Germline-derived CDR1 and CDR2 are SGDLS and YYNGEE. The CDR3 is CASRRGGGTDTQYF. The DNA for the CDR3 is TGTGCCAGCAGGCGGGGGGGCGGCACAGATACGCAGTATTTT. The complete variable domain, with remaining parts taken from reference TRBV9 and TRBJ2-3, reads DSGVTQTPKHLITATGQRVTLRCSPRSGDLSVYWYQQSLDQGLQFLIQYYNGEERAKGNILERFSAQQFPDLHSELNLSSLELGDSALYFCASRRGGGTDTQYFGPGTRLTVL.

Remarks on this clonotype: An end of the junction differs from the germline gene, which may be a read error. This rearrangement joins TRBV12-3 or TRBV12-4 to TRBJ2-3, with D uncertain. This CDR3 comprises 13 residues. The CDR3 DNA reads as TGTGCCAGTAGTTTTACCGTGGCAGATACGCAGTATTTT. It is translated as CASSFTVADTQYF.

In the case of this clonotype: A much larger clone differs from this one at a single base, so this may be a read error. The rearrangement joins TRBV20-1 to TRBJ2-1; 9 nucleotides line up with TRBD2. Germline loops: CDR1 DFQATT, CDR2 SNEGSKA (reference sequence). The CDR3 is 14 residues long. The V and J ends lost 6 bases and 4 bases, in that order; junction bases with no gene match: 7. The CDR3 region is CSAEGREGYNEQFF. CDR3 in DNA: TGCAGTGCGGAGGGGCGGGAGGGATACAATGAGCAGTTCTTC.

Concerning this clonotype itself: A junction end diverges from the germline sequence, so it may reflect a read error. V usage is TRBV20-1 and J usage is TRBJ1-4; tentative D call: TRBD1 (6 bases). CDR1 is DFQATT, CDR2 SNEGSKA, per germline (reference sequence). The CDR3 loop spans 18 amino acids. The chain's CDR3 is CSARAPDRLQILDEKRFF. In DNA form, the CDR3 reads TGCAGTGCTAGAGCCCCTGACAGGTTACAAATCCTTGATGAAAAACGGTTTTTT.

This clonotype was picked up a small number of times. The V and J genes are TRBV11-2 and TRBJ2-7, with no clear D. This CDR3 spans 14 amino acids. Germline V gene data show CDR1 as SGHAT and CDR2 as FQNNGV. V dropped 7 bases and J dropped 7 bases, with 20 bases sitting between them. The CDR3 here is CASNSELPNNEQYF. CDR3 DNA: TGTGCCAGCAATTCCGAGCTACCAAACAATGAGCAGTACTTC.

V gene TRBV9 combines with J gene TRBJ2-5, with 11 nucleotides matching TRBD2. The germline V gene encodes CDR1 SGDLS and CDR2 YYNGEE. The trim removed 3 bases at V and 2 bases at J, leaving 3 bases unmatched. The CDR3 consists of 15 residues. CDR3 protein: CASSASGGRQETQYF. The DNA of the CDR3 is TGTGCCAGCAGCGCTAGCGGGGGGCGGCAAGAGACCCAGTACTTC. Looking up the rest from reference TRBV9 and TRBJ2-5 gives the full variable domain: DSGVTQTPKHLITATGQRVTLRCSPRSGDLSVYWYQQSLDQGLQFLIQYYNGEERAKGNILERFSAQQFPDLHSELNLSSLELGDSALYFCASSASGGRQETQYFGPGTRLLVL.

This clonotype was detected only a few times. V usage is TRBV20-1 and J usage is TRBJ1-2, with 9 nucleotides matching TRBD1. Germline trimming cut 6 bases from V and 5 bases from J; bases unmatched to any gene: 7. CDR1 DFQATT and CDR2 SNEGSKA come from the germline V gene (reference sequence). This CDR3 has 13 residues. CDR3: CSAQTGGVYGYTF. The CDR3 DNA reads TGCAGTGCGCAAACAGGGGGCGTATATGGCTACACCTTC.

This clonotype was seen a single time. The chain combines TRBV10-3 with TRBJ1-1; D perhaps matches TRBD1 (5 bases). Germline assignment: CDR1 ENHRY and CDR2 SYGVKD. The CDR3 consists of 16 residues. V lost 6 bases and J 5 bases, leaving 22 bases between the germline ends. The CDR3 here is CAIRPGAPQGNTEAFF. The CDR3 DNA is TGTGCCATCAGACCCGGGGCACCCCAAGGGAATACTGAAGCTTTCTTT.

The chain uses TRBV6-6 and TRBJ2-3; D is perhaps TRBD1 or TRBD2 (5 bases each). CDR3 length: 11 residues. V gave up 7 bases and J gave up 6 bases, with 8 bases separating them. Germline values: CDR1 MNHNY, CDR2 SVGAGI (reference sequence). This chain's CDR3 is CASNEGDTQYF. CDR3 sequence (DNA): TGTGCCAGCAACGAGGGGGATACGCAGTATTTT.

This clonotype was detected a few times. The rearrangement joins TRBV14 to TRBJ2-1; 9 bases map to TRBD2. The ends lost 4 bases at V and 10 bases at J; junction bases unmatched: 20. Germline V gene sequence: CDR1 SGHDN, CDR2 FVKESK. The CDR3 loop spans 18 amino acids. The CDR3 DNA is TGTGCCAGCAGCCCGTTTCCGGGGAGACTAGCGGCTTCGGGGGAGCAGTTCTTC. This sequence encodes CASSPFPGRLAASGEQFF.

The chain employs TRBV12-3 or TRBV12-4 and TRBJ1-5, with a possible D match to TRBD1 (5 bases). This CDR3 is built from 9 residues. The DNA of the CDR3 is TGTGCTACAGGCCGGCCCCAGCATTTT. It specifies CATGRPQHF.

This clonotype has just a few counts. The chain recombines TRBV20-1 with TRBJ1-2; D is uncertain. The germline CDR1 and CDR2 sequences are DFQATT and SNEGSKA (reference sequence). Between the trimmed V and J ends, which lost 4 bases and 12 bases, there was a span of 12 bases. CDR3 length: 10 residues. CDR3 sequence reads: CSAIQISNTF. The CDR3 coding sequence is TGCAGTGCTATTCAGATTTCGAACACCTTC.

The gene calls are TRBV19 and TRBJ2-1; 7 bases map to TRBD2. With 4 bases clipped from V and 0 bases from J, the junction kept 6 bases outside the gene matches. The CDR3 is 16 amino acids. Germline CDR1 reads LNHDA; CDR2 reads SQIVND (reference sequence). The CDR3 region is CASSTSGYSSYNEQFF. CDR3 DNA sequence: TGTGCCAGTAGTACTAGCGGCTACAGCTCCTACAATGAGCAGTTCTTC. The complete variable domain, with remaining parts taken from reference TRBV19 and TRBJ2-1, reads DGGITQSPKYLFRKEGQNVTLSCEQNLNHDAMYWYRQDPGQGLRLIYYSQIVNDFQKGDIAEGYSVSREKKESFPLTVTSAQKNPTAFYLCASSTSGYSSYNEQFFGPGTRLTVL.

This clonotype was detected only a few times. A read error may produce the germline difference seen at one junction end. This chain joins TRBV2 and TRBJ2-6, with 7 nucleotides matching TRBD1. The germline V gene has CDR1 SNHLY and CDR2 FYNNEI. The CDR3 is 15 amino acids. The CDR3: CVSTRTGSGANVLTF. The CDR3 DNA reads as TGTGTCAGCACCCGGACAGGCTCTGGGGCCAACGTCCTGACTTTC.

In its sample, this clonotype was seen a few times. The chain uses TRBV6-1 and TRBJ2-2; tentatively, D is TRBD1 or TRBD2 (5 bases each). Trimming shortened V by 8 bases and J by 4 bases, and 11 bases separated the two germline ends. CDR3 length: 13 amino acids. Germline CDR1 reads MNHNS; CDR2 reads SASEGT. The CDR3 region is CASVVGTTGELFF. As DNA, the CDR3 is TGTGCCAGCGTTGTGGGGACCACCGGGGAGCTGTTTTTT.

A remark on this clonotype: A junction boundary mismatches the germline segment, possibly from a read error. This rearrangement joins TRBV18 to TRBJ2-1; D tentatively fits TRBD1 or TRBD2 (5 bases each). The CDR3 is 16 amino acids. Germline loops: CDR1 KGHSH, CDR2 LQKENI. The DNA of the CDR3 is TGTGCCAGCTCACCCCCCTGGGGGAGCTCCTACAACGAGCAGTTCTTC. This gives the protein CASSPPWGSSYNEQFF.

This clonotype was counted many times. This chain links TRBV6-2 or TRBV6-3 with TRBJ2-1, with 7 bases identical to TRBD1. This CDR3 comprises 15 residues. Germline CDR1 is MNHEY and CDR2 is SVGEGT. The V segment lost 7 bases and the J segment 2 bases; nucleotides outside the gene matches: 8. This CDR3 is CASTIRDSPYNEQFF. CDR3 coding DNA: TGTGCCAGCACCATCCGGGACAGCCCCTACAATGAGCAGTTCTTC.

This clonotype was observed a few times. The chain couples TRBV18 to TRBJ2-1; D is uncertain. Germline loops: CDR1 KGHSH, CDR2 LQKENI. The CDR3 is 13 amino acids. The V gene lost 6 bases and the J gene lost 8 bases, with 14 bases spanning the gap. The CDR3: CASSLSDPHEQFF. Here the CDR3 DNA reads TGTGCCAGCTCGTTGTCCGACCCACATGAGCAGTTCTTC.

A few counts support this clonotype. This chain uses TRBV20-1 with TRBJ2-3; D tentatively fits TRBD1 or TRBD2 (6 bases each). There are 17 residues in the CDR3. Germline-derived CDR1 and CDR2 are DFQATT and SNEGSKA (reference sequence). V shed 3 bases and J shed 2 bases, with 21 bases lying between them. In nucleotides, the CDR3 is TGCAGTGCTAGTTCGGGGGCCTTAGGAGCTTTCACAGATACGCAGTATTTT. Its protein product is CSASSGALGAFTDTQYF.

This clonotype turned up a few times. The V and J genes are TRBV7-9 and TRBJ1-1, with 9 bases identical to TRBD1. V trimming: 5 bases; J trimming: 3 bases; junction bases outside the gene matches: 13. Germline V gives CDR1 SEHNR, CDR2 FQNEAQ (reference sequence). The CDR3 loop spans 17 amino acids. CDR3 residues: CASSASAGQGKDTEAFF. As DNA, the CDR3 is TGTGCCAGCAGCGCCTCGGCAGGACAGGGGAAGGACACTGAAGCTTTCTTT.

This clonotype was observed many times. This rearrangement joins TRBV4-2 to TRBJ2-7, with D perhaps matching TRBD1 (6 bases). CDR1 is LGHNA and CDR2 is YNFKEQ in the germline V gene. The CDR3 loop spans 15 amino acids. V shed 1 base and J shed 0 bases, with 10 bases lying between them. CDR3 amino acids: CASSQAGQSSYEQYF. For the CDR3, the DNA is TGTGCCAGCAGCCAAGCGGGACAATCCTCCTACGAGCAGTACTTC.

The chain joins TRBV7-2 to TRBJ1-4, with 7 bases that match TRBD1. The CDR3 sequence is 16 residues long. V lost 5 bases, J lost 5 bases, and 11 bases stayed unmatched. Germline CDR1 reads SGHTA; CDR2 reads FQGNSA. CDR3 in DNA: TGTGCCAGCAGCCTAGACAGGGTTGTCGGGAATGAAAAACTGTTTTTT. This sequence encodes CASSLDRVVGNEKLFF.

The chain uses TRBV5-1 and TRBJ2-7; 9 positions agree with TRBD1. CDR3 length: 14 amino acids. CDR1 is SGHRS and CDR2 is YFSETQ in the germline V gene. The J segment lost 5 bases and the V segment lost 1 base, leaving 4 bases of the junction unmatched. CDR3 nucleotide sequence: TGCGCCAGCAGCTTGACAGGGGGCTTTAACGAGCAGTACTTC. This codes for CASSLTGGFNEQYF.

Turning to this clonotype: A read error may be the cause here, since a much bigger clone is one base away. This sequence joins TRBV7-3 and TRBJ2-7; no definite D call. Germline V lookup: CDR1 SGHTA, CDR2 FQGTGA. Trimming left V 0 bases short and J 7 bases short, with 13 bases between. The CDR3 extends over 14 amino acids. CDR3 amino acids: CASSLTMGTNEQYF. Written as DNA, the CDR3 is TGTGCCAGCAGCTTAACGATGGGAACGAATGAGCAGTACTTC. Combining the CDR3 with reference TRBV7-3 and TRBJ2-7 gives the whole variable domain GAGVSQTPSNKVTEKGKYVELRCDPISGHTALYWYRQSLGQGPEFLIYFQGTGAADDSGLPNDRFFAVRPEGSVSTLKIQRTERGDSAVYLCASSLTMGTNEQYFGPGTRLTVT.

The V call is TRBV6-2 or TRBV6-3, the J call TRBJ2-3, with TRBD2 matching 7 bases. The CDR3 covers 14 residues. V shed 5 bases and J 3 bases; nucleotides not matched to a gene: 5. The V gene's germline CDR1 is MNHEY and CDR2 SVGEGT. CDR3 sequence reads: CASSPRLATDTQYF. The CDR3 nucleotides are TGTGCCAGCAGTCCCCGACTAGCTACAGATACGCAGTATTTT.

This clonotype was detected many times. The rearrangement joins TRBV6-5 to TRBJ2-3; D gene uncertain. The CDR3 spans 8 residues. V dropped 6 bases and J dropped 14 bases, with 6 bases sitting between them. Germline CDR1 is MNHEY and CDR2 is SVGAGI. This chain's CDR3 is CASSHRYF. In nucleotides, the CDR3 is TGTGCCAGCAGCCATAGGTATTTT.

J is TRBJ1-1 and V is TRBV9, with D uncertain. The CDR3 loop spans 15 amino acids. Germline CDR1 and CDR2: SGDLS and YYNGEE. V lost 4 bases, J lost 2 bases, and 15 bases lay in between. CDR3 protein: CASSPQPGTNTEAFF. The DNA for the CDR3 is TGTGCCAGCAGCCCCCAGCCAGGAACCAACACTGAAGCTTTCTTT.

The chain employs TRBV24-1 and TRBJ2-7, with TRBD2 as a possible D gene (5 bases). The ends were cut back, 9 bases at V and 2 bases at J, with 16 bases in the middle. Germline lookup yields CDR1 KGHDR and CDR2 SFDVKD. This CDR3 has 14 amino acids. DNA for the CDR3: TGTGCCACCGCGCGAGGGCTTACTCCCTACGAGCAGTACTTC. This encodes CATARGLTPYEQYF.

V usage is TRBV20-1 and J usage is TRBJ1-1; D is uncertain. Germline V gives CDR1 DFQATT, CDR2 SNEGSKA (reference sequence). The CDR3 has 14 residues. Between the trimmed V and J ends, which lost 0 bases and 6 bases, there was a span of 14 bases. The CDR3 sequence is CSARDPRLASEAFF. CDR3 coding DNA: TGCAGTGCTAGAGATCCTAGGTTGGCATCTGAAGCTTTCTTT.